This T cell receptor (beta chain) was found in a study of T cells in localized non-small cell lung cancer (dated by TCRdb to the early 2020s). Broadly, across the study: T cell repertoires of 236 early-stage NSCLC patients were analyzed, with tumors being compared against uninvolved tumor-adjacent lungs. The mean age of the NSCLC patients was just over 65 years, with 120 to 150 men and 95 to 110 women. The cohort was made up of 200 to 250 treatment-naive NSCLC patients whose localized lung tumors had been resected. The research as a whole found: A median of about 53 of the top 100 tumor clones were detected in paired uninvolved adjacent lung, and 25 to 35 of these tumor clones were also found among the top 100 clones of the paired uninvolved adjacent lung. Because the study design was exploratory, TCR variables were selected using unadjusted p-values without false-discovery rate correction. Because multi-region sequencing of the tumors was not done, intratumor heterogeneity could not be ruled out. Uninvolved tumor-adjacent lung showed the highest T cell clonality, higher than tumor, which suggests more focused antigenic responses in the adjacent lung. Longer overall survival was associated with higher T cell density in blood, whereas shorter survival was associated with higher clonality in adjacent lung.

The immunoSEQ Assay was used to sequence TCR beta CDR3 regions from DNA. The source study handled its data this way. To compute T cell density, TCR beta template counts were normalized to usable DNA, which was estimated by amplifying housekeeping genes. Using the preseqR package, richness was estimated by extrapolating to 120,000 templates for tissue samples and 400,000 templates for PBMC samples. Clonality was taken to be one minus Pielou's evenness. Tissue-enriched TCRs were identified by differential abundance testing using productive amino-acid clonotypes, minimum total count 5 and alpha 0.1. The Jaccard Index and the Morisita Overlap Index were used to quantify repertoire overlap between compartments. GLIPH grouped TCR beta CDR3s together with public tetramer-defined viral CDR3s, and a viral motif had to include at least three viral sequences and also show V-gene enrichment. TCRdb holds this immuneACCESS table with in-frame rearrangements only. Some clones are missing; in checked studies, unresolved V genes explain under half, and the rest has no known cause. Clonal size and the V and J genes are those of that table, whereas D and trimming came from the DNA. The sample table records 15,000 to 20,000 clones; 80% to 90% of these occur just once. Of the sample, around a third is held by the ten largest clones.

At diagnosis, peripheral blood, uninvolved tumor-adjacent lung and tumor were collected and were preserved as a mix of fresh-frozen and FFPE material. For TCR repertoire profiling, blood samples were analyzed in the form of peripheral blood mononuclear cells. As to this clone: Its antigen is currently not known. Qualities for individual bases were not recorded, and no much larger clone is one base off.

The germline V gene provides CDR1 SGHAT and CDR2 FQNNGV. Including cysteine and phenylalanine, the CDR3 has 16 amino acids. Only the CDR3 part of the read is kept: 48 bases, read in frame from the first base. V is cut by 4 bases and J by 0 bases, and the space between the germline ends is 13 bases. Recombination connected TRBV11-2 to TRBJ1-3; the D segment could be TRBD1, given 5 matching bases. This clonotype was sampled from a male donor aged 60 or over with stage III lung adenocarcinoma. Specimen: peripheral blood, collected before any cancer treatment. The encoded CDR3 is CASSSVRESSGNTIYF. The DNA is as follows: TGTGCCAGCAGCTCGGTCAGGGAATCCTCTGGAAACACCATATATTTT.